This passage covers 11 T cell receptor beta chains from one sample sequenced in a study of blood T cell repertoires in COVID-19. Assay: immunoSEQ multiplex PCR; the TCRdb copy retains only in-frame clones and omits some. The sample yields more than 400,000 clones, approximately 83% seen once. Sequencing was done on a sample of peripheral blood. The receptors were gathered from a human donor in a cohort sampled during active COVID-19.

The chain joins TRBV5-4 to TRBJ2-1; perhaps TRBD2 as D (6 bases). The germline V gene has CDR1 SGHNT and CDR2 YYREEE (reference sequence). The CDR3 totals 16 residues. The V and J ends lost 4 bases and 1 base respectively, with 15 bases between them. CDR3 amino acids: CASSRTRSGSYNEQFF. For the CDR3, the DNA is TGTGCCAGCAGCCGGACGAGAAGCGGGTCCTACAATGAGCAGTTCTTC.

The chain recombines TRBV5-6 with TRBJ2-1; D call uncertain. The ends were cut back, 0 bases at V and 0 bases at J, with 7 bases in the middle. The CDR3 has 15 amino acids. Per germline, CDR1 SGHDT and CDR2 YYEEEE. The CDR3 nucleotides are TGTGCCAGCAGCTTGGACCCCAGCTCCTACAATGAGCAGTTCTTC. It translates to CASSLDPSSYNEQFF.

The chain couples TRBV10-3 to TRBJ1-5; D uncertain. Germline assignment: CDR1 ENHRY and CDR2 SYGVKD. The CDR3 sequence is 13 residues long. The ends were cut back, 8 bases at V and 0 bases at J, with 8 bases in the middle. In DNA, the CDR3 is TGTGCCATCCGAAGAGATAGCAATCAGCCCCAGCATTTT. It specifies CAIRRDSNQPQHF.

The chain has TRBV6-5 and TRBJ2-7, with 11 bases fitting TRBD2. The CDR3 sequence is 15 residues long. Germline-derived CDR1 and CDR2 are MNHEY and SVGAGI. V dropped 8 bases and J dropped 7; count of bases not matched to a gene: 13. CDR3 DNA: TGTGCCAGCGGACTAGCGGGTGCGGTAGGGGATGAGCAGTACTTC. Its translation is CASGLAGAVGDEQYF.

J is TRBJ2-3 and V is TRBV29-1; TRBD2 matches 13 bases. The CDR3 is 15 residues long. Germline CDR1 is SQVTM and CDR2 is ANQGSEA. V lost 5 bases to trimming and J lost 2 bases; unmatched junction nucleotides: 4. The DNA for the CDR3 is TGCAGCGTTTTACTAGCGGGAGGGTCCACAGATACGCAGTATTTT. The encoded protein is CSVLLAGGSTDTQYF.

In its sample, this clone was seen once. The J gene is TRBJ2-1, the V gene TRBV7-2, with a possible D match to TRBD2 (5 bases). The CDR3 length is 13 residues. CDR1 is SGHTA and CDR2 is FQGNSA in the germline V gene. The germline V and J ends were trimmed by 1 base and 6 bases, with 7 bases remaining between them. The CDR3 DNA follows: TGTGCCAGCAGCTTAGGGAGGTCCAATGAGCAGTTCTTC. Its translation is CASSLGRSNEQFF.

This sequence joins TRBV27 and TRBJ2-5, with D maybe TRBD1 (5 bases). The CDR3 runs to 13 residues. Trimming took 0 bases from V and 4 from J, leaving 6 bases between them. Germline CDR1 MNHEY, CDR2 SMNVEV (reference sequence). CDR3 bases: TGTGCCAGCAGTTTATCAGGGGTAGAGACCCAGTACTTC. Its protein is CASSLSGVETQYF.

The chain recombines TRBV5-1 with TRBJ1-4, with D possibly being TRBD1 (5 bases). The V end lost 4 bases, the J end lost 7 bases, and 17 bases lay between the germline ends. The CDR3 contains 15 residues. Germline CDR1 is SGHRS and CDR2 is YFSETQ. The CDR3 here is CASSPRTQNTEKLFF. CDR3 bases: TGCGCCAGCAGCCCCCGGACACAAAACACTGAAAAACTGTTTTTT.

Regarding this clone: This same CDR3 is encoded by further DNA sequences in the sample. The V and J genes are TRBV5-1 and TRBJ2-1, with 13 bases lining up with TRBD2. Germline V gives CDR1 SGHRS, CDR2 YFSETQ. The CDR3 is 15 amino acids. V lost 0 bases, J lost 9 bases, and 3 bases stayed unmatched. The CDR3 is CASSLGLAGGGEQFF. The CDR3 DNA sequence: TGCGCCAGCAGCTTGGGACTAGCGGGAGGAGGTGAGCAGTTCTTC.

This clone was observed a single time. This rearrangement joins TRBV24-1 to TRBJ2-3; perhaps TRBD2 as D (6 bases). CDR1 and CDR2 (germline): KGHDR, SFDVKD. The CDR3 spans 16 residues. Trimming took off 3 bases at V and 6 bases at J, with 18 bases between the two ends. This CDR3 reads CATSDLSLANDDTQYF. The CDR3 DNA follows: TGTGCCACCAGTGATCTCTCCCTAGCGAATGACGATACGCAGTATTTT.

The J gene is TRBJ1-2, the V gene TRBV5-4; 10 bases line up with TRBD1. The V and J ends lost 4 bases and 3 bases, in that order; junction bases with no gene match: 3. CDR1 is SGHNT and CDR2 is YYREEE in the germline V gene (reference sequence). The CDR3 has 14 residues. The CDR3 nucleotides read TGTGCCAGCAGCAAAGGACAGGGGGACTATGGCTACACCTTC. Its translation: CASSKGQGDYGYTF.